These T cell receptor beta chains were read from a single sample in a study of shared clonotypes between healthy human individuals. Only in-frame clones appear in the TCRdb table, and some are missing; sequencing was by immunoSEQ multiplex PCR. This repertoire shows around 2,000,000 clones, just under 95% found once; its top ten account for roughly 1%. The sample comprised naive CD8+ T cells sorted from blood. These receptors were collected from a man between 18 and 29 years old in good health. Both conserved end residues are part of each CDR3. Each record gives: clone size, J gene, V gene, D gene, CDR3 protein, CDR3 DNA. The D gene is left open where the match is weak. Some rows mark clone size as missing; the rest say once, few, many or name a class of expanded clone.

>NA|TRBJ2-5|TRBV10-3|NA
CAISDGGRGGETQYF
TGTGCCATCAGTGATGGTGGCAGGGGAGGAGAGACCCAGTACTTC
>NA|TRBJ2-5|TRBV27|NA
CASSLGAGLGETQYF
TGTGCCAGCAGTTTAGGTGCAGGGTTGGGGGAGACCCAGTACTTC
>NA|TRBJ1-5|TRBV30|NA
CAWSVLAGDQPQHF
TGTGCCTGGAGTGTTTTGGCGGGGGATCAGCCCCAGCATTTT
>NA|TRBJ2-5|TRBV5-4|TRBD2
CASSDAGGFQETQYF
TGTGCCAGCAGCGACGCGGGAGGGTTCCAAGAGACCCAGTACTTC
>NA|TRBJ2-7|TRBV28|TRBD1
CASSNTGTGAYEQYF
TGTGCCAGCAGTAACACCGGGACAGGGGCCTACGAGCAGTACTTC
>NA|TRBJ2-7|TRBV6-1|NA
CASNYRGSYEQYF
TGTGCCAGCAACTATAGAGGGTCCTACGAGCAGTACTTC
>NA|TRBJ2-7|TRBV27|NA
CASSLSGLTEQYF
TGTGCCAGCAGTTTATCGGGGCTTACGGAGCAGTACTTC
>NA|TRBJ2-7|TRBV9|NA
CASSTGDGYEQYF
TGTGCCAGCAGCACTGGGGACGGCTACGAGCAGTACTTC
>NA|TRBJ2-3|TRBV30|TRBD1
CAWSGDRGRGDTQYF
TGTGCCTGGAGTGGAGACAGGGGGCGAGGAGATACGCAGTATTTT
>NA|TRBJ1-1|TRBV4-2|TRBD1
CASSQPGQGDEAFF
TGTGCCAGCAGCCAACCGGGACAGGGGGATGAAGCTTTCTTT
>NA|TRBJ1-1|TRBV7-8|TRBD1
CASSLQPEGPRGTEAFF
TGTGCCAGCAGCCTCCAACCCGAGGGGCCCAGGGGGACTGAAGCTTTCTTT
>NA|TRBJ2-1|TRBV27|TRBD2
CASSRGLAGDEQFF
TGTGCCAGCAGTCGGGGACTAGCGGGAGATGAGCAGTTCTTC
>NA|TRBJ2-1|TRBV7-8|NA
CASSLEAGSGLGNEQFF
TGTGCCAGCAGCTTAGAGGCTGGGTCGGGATTGGGAAATGAGCAGTTCTTC
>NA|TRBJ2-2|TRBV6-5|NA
CASSYSTENTGELFF
TGTGCCAGCAGTTACTCGACAGAAAACACCGGGGAGCTGTTTTTT
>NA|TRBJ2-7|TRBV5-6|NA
CASSLAGRYEQYF
TGTGCCAGCAGCTTGGCGGGTAGGTACGAGCAGTACTTC
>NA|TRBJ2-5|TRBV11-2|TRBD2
CASSFPTSGYKGTQYF
TGTGCCAGCAGCTTCCCGACTAGCGGATACAAGGGGACCCAGTACTTC
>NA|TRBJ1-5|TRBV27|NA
CASSLSGSQPQHF
TGTGCCAGCAGTTTATCAGGGAGTCAGCCCCAGCATTTT
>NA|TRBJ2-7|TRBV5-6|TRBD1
CASSFGQGGYEQYF
TGTGCCAGCAGCTTCGGACAGGGTGGATACGAGCAGTACTTC
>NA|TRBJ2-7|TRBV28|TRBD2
CASSSLAGGQYEQYF
TGTGCCAGCAGTTCACTAGCGGGGGGTCAGTACGAGCAGTACTTC
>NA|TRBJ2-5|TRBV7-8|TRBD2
CASSLASSGETQYF
TGTGCCAGCAGCTTAGCGTCTAGCGGGGAGACCCAGTACTTC
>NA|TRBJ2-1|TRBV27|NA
CASSLGNEQFF
TGTGCCAGCAGTTTAGGAAATGAGCAGTTCTTC
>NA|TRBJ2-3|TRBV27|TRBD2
CASSPSGTRGTDTQYF
TGTGCCAGCAGTCCCTCCGGGACTAGGGGCACAGATACGCAGTATTTT
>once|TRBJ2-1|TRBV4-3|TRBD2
CASSQGTSGVNNEQFF
TGCGCCAGCAGCCAAGGGACTAGCGGAGTTAACAATGAGCAGTTCTTC
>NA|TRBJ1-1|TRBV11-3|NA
CASSLENTDEAFF
TGTGCCAGCAGCTTGGAGAACACGGATGAAGCTTTCTTT
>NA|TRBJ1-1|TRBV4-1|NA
CASSPYPTSNTEAFF
TGCGCCAGCAGCCCGTACCCGACATCGAACACTGAAGCTTTCTTT
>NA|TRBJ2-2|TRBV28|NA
CASSSRLGTINTGELFF
TGTGCCAGCAGTTCCCGGTTAGGGACCATCAACACCGGGGAGCTGTTTTTT
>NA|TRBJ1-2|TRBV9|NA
CASGVDGNYGYTF
TGTGCCAGCGGCGTAGATGGTAACTATGGCTACACCTTC
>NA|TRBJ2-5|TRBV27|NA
CASSYGPGGVETQYF
TGTGCCAGCAGTTATGGACCCGGGGGCGTGGAGACCCAGTACTTC
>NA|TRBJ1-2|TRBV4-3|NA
CASSQVVGGDYGYTF
TGCGCCAGCAGCCAAGTCGTAGGGGGGGACTATGGCTACACCTTC
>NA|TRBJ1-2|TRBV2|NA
CASSGTTDKVDGYTF
TGTGCCAGCAGCGGAACCACGGACAAGGTGGATGGCTACACCTTC
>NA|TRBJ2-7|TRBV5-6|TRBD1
CASRGQGTHEQYF
TGTGCCAGCAGGGGACAGGGGACCCACGAGCAGTACTTC
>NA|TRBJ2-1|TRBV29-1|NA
CSVANEQFF
TGCAGCGTAGCTAATGAGCAGTTCTTC
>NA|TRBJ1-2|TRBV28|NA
CASSLSGGSYGYTF
TGTGCCAGCAGTTTATCCGGGGGAAGCTATGGCTACACCTTC
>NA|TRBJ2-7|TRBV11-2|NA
CASSLVVGNTYEQYF
TGTGCCAGCAGCTTAGTGGTGGGAAATACCTACGAGCAGTACTTC
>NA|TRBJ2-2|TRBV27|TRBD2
CASSYLTGGTGELFF
TGTGCCAGCAGTTACTTGACGGGAGGCACCGGGGAGCTGTTTTTT
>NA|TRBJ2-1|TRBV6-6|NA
CASSYMVLGSYNEQFF
TGTGCCAGCAGTTACATGGTCCTAGGCTCCTACAATGAGCAGTTCTTC
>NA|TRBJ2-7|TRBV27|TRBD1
CASRPGQGTEQYF
TGTGCCAGCAGACCGGGACAGGGGACCGAGCAGTACTTC
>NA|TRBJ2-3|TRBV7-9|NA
CATAGAATDTQYF
TGTGCCACGGCGGGGGCGGCCACAGATACGCAGTATTTT
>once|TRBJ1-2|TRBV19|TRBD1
CASSTRDRLVHYGYTF
TGTGCCAGTAGTACCCGGGACAGGCTAGTACACTATGGCTACACCTTC
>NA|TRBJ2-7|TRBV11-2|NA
CASSLEAREGDEQYF
TGTGCCAGCAGCTTAGAGGCGAGGGAGGGGGACGAGCAGTACTTC
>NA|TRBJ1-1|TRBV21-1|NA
CASRGTRDTEAFF
TGTGCCAGCAGGGGTACTCGGGACACTGAAGCTTTCTTT
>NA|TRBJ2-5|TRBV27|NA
CASRVGDGETQYF
TGTGCCAGCAGAGTCGGTGACGGCGAGACCCAGTACTTC
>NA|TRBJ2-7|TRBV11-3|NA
CASSLDSLAEQYF
TGTGCCAGCAGCTTAGATAGCCTGGCCGAGCAGTACTTC
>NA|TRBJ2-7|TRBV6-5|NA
CASSSLVESASYEQYF
TGTGCCAGCAGTTCCCTCGTGGAGTCAGCATCCTACGAGCAGTACTTC
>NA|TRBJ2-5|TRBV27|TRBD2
CASSLTSGSDETQYF
TGTGCCAGCAGTTTGACTAGCGGGAGCGACGAGACCCAGTACTTC
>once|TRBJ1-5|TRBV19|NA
CASSIGGGAQPQHF
TGTGCCAGTAGTATAGGAGGAGGTGCTCAGCCCCAGCATTTT
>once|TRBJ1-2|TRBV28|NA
CASSYAGINGYTF
TGTGCCAGCAGTTACGCGGGAATCAATGGCTACACCTTC
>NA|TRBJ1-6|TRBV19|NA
CASSGTESSPLHF
TGTGCCAGTAGTGGTACAGAGAGTTCACCCCTCCACTTT
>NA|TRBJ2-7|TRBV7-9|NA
CASSLAGLYEQYF
TGTGCCAGCAGCTTAGCAGGGCTCTACGAGCAGTACTTC
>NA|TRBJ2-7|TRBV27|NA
CASSLMTGPEQYF
TGTGCCAGCAGTTTAATGACAGGCCCCGAGCAGTACTTC